A single sample gave rise to the 9 T cell receptor beta chains below, sequenced in a study of shared clonotypes between healthy human individuals. The repertoire was sequenced with immunoSEQ multiplex PCR; TCRdb's copy has only in-frame clones and lacks some. Of 950,000 to 1,100,000 clones in the sample, approximately 72% were seen once. Specimen: memory CD4+ T cells sorted from blood. Described subset: CD45RA-negative fraction. All receptors come from a man in his late teens or twenties in good health.

The chain has TRBV18 and TRBJ2-7; 7 bases match TRBD1. The CDR3 extends over 13 amino acids. Germline V gives CDR1 KGHSH, CDR2 LQKENI. Germline trimming cut 3 bases from V and 11 bases from J; bases unmatched to any gene: 10. In DNA, the CDR3 is TGTGCCAGCTCACCCGAACAGGGGAGTTATGAGTACTTC. Its protein product is CASSPEQGSYEYF.

This chain connects TRBV30 to TRBJ1-1, with 7 nucleotides matching TRBD1. The ends lost 4 bases at V and 2 bases at J; junction bases unmatched: 4. Germline V gene data show CDR1 as GTSNPN and CDR2 as SVGIG (reference sequence). The CDR3 runs 13 residues. CDR3 region: CAWKGQHNTEAFF. DNA for the CDR3: TGTGCCTGGAAGGGACAGCACAACACTGAAGCTTTCTTT.

The chain links TRBV6-5 to TRBJ2-1, with 11 bases fitting TRBD2. Germline V gives CDR1 MNHEY, CDR2 SVGAGI. J was trimmed by 7 bases and V by 2 bases; bases with no gene match: 7. CDR3 length: 16 residues. The chain's CDR3 is CASSYLSGRAGNEQFF. CDR3 DNA: TGTGCCAGCAGTTACCTTAGCGGGAGGGCCGGAAATGAGCAGTTCTTC.

The J gene is TRBJ2-3, the V gene TRBV30; the D is unclear. The CDR3 spans 15 residues. Between the trimmed V and J ends, which lost 4 bases and 0 bases, there was a span of 14 bases. Germline assignment: CDR1 GTSNPN and CDR2 SVGIG (reference sequence). The CDR3, as DNA: TGTGCCTGGACTAGGCAGTCGACTAGCACAGATACGCAGTATTTT. Protein sequence: CAWTRQSTSTDTQYF.

This clone was detected a few times. The chain recombines TRBV11-3 with TRBJ2-1; 10 positions agree with TRBD2. The germline V gene has CDR1 SGHNT and CDR2 YENEEA. V was clipped by 0 bases and J by 9 bases; unmatched bases: 5. The CDR3 length is 15 residues. The CDR3 sequence: CASSLEASGRSEQFF. The CDR3 DNA follows: TGTGCCAGCAGCTTAGAAGCTAGCGGGAGAAGTGAGCAGTTCTTC.

This chain connects TRBV4-3 to TRBJ1-2; 8 bases align to TRBD1. The CDR3 extends over 14 amino acids. Germline assignment: CDR1 LGHNA and CDR2 YSLEER. Germline trimming cut 5 bases from V and 3 bases from J; bases unmatched to any gene: 5. CDR3 amino acids: CASSDRGSHYGYTF. CDR3 DNA sequence: TGCGCCAGCAGCGACAGGGGCTCTCACTATGGCTACACCTTC.

The rearrangement uses TRBV7-2 and TRBJ2-4; TRBD2 agrees at 12 bases. This CDR3 comprises 16 residues. With 4 bases clipped from V and 8 bases from J, the junction kept 9 bases outside the gene matches. Germline CDR1 is SGHTA and CDR2 is FQGNSA. Written as DNA, the CDR3 is TGTGCCAGCAGCTCCAGACTAGCGGGAGAGGCGGACATTCAGTACTTC. Its translation is CASSSRLAGEADIQYF.

This chain joins TRBV4-1 and TRBJ1-6; 9 bases are shared with TRBD1. With 3 bases clipped from V and 5 bases from J, the junction kept 2 bases outside the gene matches. The germline V gene has CDR1 MGHRA and CDR2 YSYEKL. The CDR3 spans 15 residues. In DNA, the CDR3 is TGCGCCAGCAGCCATCGGGACAGGGATAATTCACCCCTCCACTTT. Its translation: CASSHRDRDNSPLHF.

The chain uses TRBV30 and TRBJ2-4; a weak D match, TRBD2 (5 bases). V was clipped by 3 bases and J by 4 bases, with 7 bases between them. Germline values: CDR1 GTSNPN, CDR2 SVGIG (reference sequence). There are 12 residues in the CDR3. CDR3 amino acids: CAWRAAKNIQYF. CDR3 nucleotide sequence: TGTGCCTGGAGAGCGGCAAAAAACATTCAGTACTTC.